This T cell receptor beta chain was sequenced for a study of cytomegalovirus exposure and HLA in healthy donors. Germline V gene lookup returns CDR1 SGHNT and CDR2 YYREEE (reference sequence). V was cut by 5 bases and J by 3 bases, with 18 bases left in between. CDR3 length equals 16 residues. The PCR used 60 Vbeta and 13 Jbeta primers. Profiling relied on immunoSEQ multiplex PCR, and the TCRdb table lists in-frame clones only, not all of them. The sample includes about 230,000 clones, 77% of them seen just once. This chain joins TRBV5-4 and TRBJ1-5, with D tentatively TRBD1 (5 bases). Input material: PBMCs. This receptor was obtained from a woman aged 55-75 years in good health and CMV-seropositive. The CDR3 bases are TGTGCCAGCAGTCTGGGGGGGGTCCGGGACAATCAGCCCCAGCATTTT. It specifies CASSLGGVRDNQPQHF.